The rows below give T cell receptor beta chains drawn from one sample of a study of OX40 agonist ivuxolimab in advanced cancers. Sequencing was performed with immunoSEQ multiplex PCR; in TCRdb, only in-frame clones are kept and a portion is missing. The sample contains some 14,000 clones, 75% to 85% of which appear only once. Sequencing was performed on CD4+ or CD8+ T cells sorted from blood, taken in a trial of the OX40 agonist ivuxolimab. These receptor sequences come from an adult with an advanced solid tumor such as melanoma, head and neck, liver or kidney cancer. Both conserved end residues are part of each CDR3. A D gene is named only where the DNA matches it firmly. Expanded clones are given a class, and other clones once, few, many or no size at all.

clone size | J gene | V gene | D gene | CDR3 DNA | CDR3 protein
- | TRBJ2-7 | TRBV18 | - | TGTGCCAGCTCACCAGCCGGACGGAATTACGAGCAGTACTTC | CASSPAGRNYEQYF
- | TRBJ1-2 | TRBV7-8 | TRBD1 | TGTGCCAGCAGCGGGGACCGGGACAGACTCTATGGCTACACCTTC | CASSGDRDRLYGYTF
- | TRBJ2-1 | TRBV19 | - | TGTGCCAGTAGTATAGTGGGGGACAATGAGCAGTTCTTC | CASSIVGDNEQFF
- | TRBJ2-1 | TRBV9 | - | TGTGCCAGCAGCCTGACAGACAATGAGCAGTTCTTC | CASSLTDNEQFF
- | TRBJ1-1 | TRBV1 | - | TGCGCCAGCAGCCCCGAGGCTGGGATTACTGAAGCTTTCTTT | CASSPEAGITEAFF
few | TRBJ2-7 | TRBV5-6 | - | TGTGCCAGCAGCTGGGACCAATCTCAGAGCTACGAGCAGTACTTC | CASSWDQSQSYEQYF
- | TRBJ1-4 | TRBV11-1 | TRBD1 | TGTGCCAGCAGCTTTCGCCGGGACAGGGCTGAAAAACTGTTTTTT | CASSFRRDRAEKLFF
- | TRBJ2-7 | TRBV29-1 | TRBD1 | TGCAGCGCCCACGGGACAGGGGCCCTCTACGAGCAGTACTTC | CSAHGTGALYEQYF
once | TRBJ1-4 | TRBV7-6 | - | TGTGCCAGCAGCTTAACCGGGGCCTCGAATGAAAAACTGTTTTTT | CASSLTGASNEKLFF
- | TRBJ1-1 | TRBV4-1 | - | TGCGCCAGCAGCCACCCACAGGGATCCACTGAAGCTTTCTTT | CASSHPQGSTEAFF
medium-sized | TRBJ1-5 | TRBV4-2 | - | TGTGCCAGCAGCCACGATACAGGGAGTCCAGAGCCCCAGCATTTT | CASSHDTGSPEPQHF
medium-sized | TRBJ2-1 | TRBV9 | TRBD2 | TGTGCCAGCAGCGTAGGGCGGGGGGCCTACAATGAGCAGTTCTTC | CASSVGRGAYNEQFF
- | TRBJ2-7 | TRBV6-6 | TRBD1 | TGTGCCAGCAGTTACTCGCGTGGACAGGGTACCTACGAGCAGTACTTC | CASSYSRGQGTYEQYF
medium-sized | TRBJ2-7 | TRBV9 | - | TGTGCCAGCAGCGCAGACCCTGCTAGGGCGACGTATGAGCAGTACTTC | CASSADPARATYEQYF
- | TRBJ2-7 | TRBV27 | TRBD2 | TGTGCCAGCAGTTTAAGACTAGCGGGAACCTACGAGCAGTACTTC | CASSLRLAGTYEQYF
- | TRBJ2-1 | TRBV7-9 | - | TGTGCCAGCAGCTTAGGGCCCCCGCCCTACAATGAGCAGTTCTTC | CASSLGPPPYNEQFF
once | TRBJ2-2 | TRBV28 | - | TGTGCCAGCAGCCTTATACGAGACAGCGCGAACACCGGGGAGCTGTTTTTT | CASSLIRDSANTGELFF
- | TRBJ1-1 | TRBV19 | - | TGTGCCAGTAGCCCCTCAATGATCGAAAACACTGAAGCTTTCTTT | CASSPSMIENTEAFF
- | TRBJ1-6 | TRBV5-6 | - | TGTGCCAGCAGCTTGGGAGTGTCCTATAATTCACCCCTCCACTTT | CASSLGVSYNSPLHF
- | TRBJ1-1 | TRBV19 | - | TGTGCCAGTAGTACAGGACGTGGGATGAACACTGAAGCTTTCTTT | CASSTGRGMNTEAFF
- | TRBJ2-3 | TRBV4-2 | - | TGTGCCAGCAGCCAAGATGGTCCCCGCACAGATACGCAGTATTTT | CASSQDGPRTDTQYF
few | TRBJ1-1 | TRBV27 | TRBD1 | TGTGCCAGCAGTCTCAGACAGGGAGAAGCTTTCTTT | CASSLRQGEAFF
- | TRBJ1-5 | TRBV28 | - | TGTGCCAGCAGTTTAAGGTCAGCCCAGCATTTT | CASSLRSAQHF
- | TRBJ2-2 | TRBV6-5 | TRBD1 | TGTGCCAGCACGGGACAGTTGACCGGGGAGCTGTTTTTT | CASTGQLTGELFF
medium-sized | TRBJ1-5 | TRBV28 | TRBD1 | TGTGCCAGCAGTCACCAGGGGGCTAGCAATCAGCCCCAGCATTTT | CASSHQGASNQPQHF
- | TRBJ1-6 | TRBV7-6 | - | TGTGCCAGCAGCTCGTTCATCCCAGGCTCACCCCTCCACTTT | CASSSFIPGSPLHF
- | TRBJ2-1 | TRBV27 | TRBD2 | TGTGCCAGCAGTGGATCCGGGACTAGCCGCTATGAGCAGTTCTTC | CASSGSGTSRYEQFF
- | TRBJ2-7 | TRBV5-1 | - | TGCGCCAGCAGCTTGTACCAGCCGGGACTTAGACCCTCCTACGAGCAGTACTTC | CASSLYQPGLRPSYEQYF
- | TRBJ2-7 | TRBV9 | - | TGTGCCAGCAGCGCATTTCAGGGGGAGCAGTACTTC | CASSAFQGEQYF
- | TRBJ2-7 | TRBV4-2 | - | TGTGCCAGCAGACGAACGGACAGCTCCTACGAGCAGTACTTC | CASRRTDSSYEQYF
- | TRBJ2-2 | TRBV11-1 | - | TGTGCCAGCAGCCCCTGGGGCGGGGAGCTGTTTTTT | CASSPWGGELFF
- | TRBJ2-1 | TRBV7-2 | - | TGTGCCAGCAGCCTGGGGAGCTCCTACAATGAGCAGTTCTTC | CASSLGSSYNEQFF
- | TRBJ1-5 | TRBV5-5 | - | TGTGCCAGCAGCCTTGTCGGGGGCCGGCAGCCCCAGCATTTT | CASSLVGGRQPQHF
- | TRBJ2-7 | TRBV4-3 | TRBD2 | TGCGCCAGCAGCCAAGCTAGCGGGATTAAGTACGAGCAGTACTTC | CASSQASGIKYEQYF
- | TRBJ2-6 | TRBV12-5 | - | TGTGCTAGTGGTCACGCCTGTGCAGGACAAAGTCGGGCCAACGTCCTGACTTTC | CASGHACAGQSRANVLTF
- | TRBJ2-7 | TRBV15 | TRBD1 | TGTGCCACCAGCTATGGACAGGGGGCCTCCTACGAGCAGTACTTC | CATSYGQGASYEQYF
- | TRBJ2-2 | TRBV14 | - | TGTGCCAGCAGCCAATGGGATTGGACCGGGGAGCTGTTTTTT | CASSQWDWTGELFF
- | TRBJ1-3 | TRBV6-5 | - | TGTGCCAGCAGTTACTCGACCAGCTCTGGAAACACCATATATTTT | CASSYSTSSGNTIYF
once | TRBJ2-3 | TRBV29-1 | TRBD1 | TGCAGCGTGGGACAGTCGACAGATACGCAGTATTTT | CSVGQSTDTQYF
- | TRBJ1-2 | TRBV7-9 | - | TGTGCCAGCACCCCACAGGGTTCTAACTATGGCTACACCTTC | CASTPQGSNYGYTF
medium-sized | TRBJ2-3 | TRBV21-1 | - | TGTGCCAGCAGCAGCAGTTTCACAGATACGCAGTATTTT | CASSSSFTDTQYF
- | TRBJ2-4 | TRBV2 | - | TGTGCCAGCAACAGGGGGGGAAACATTCAGTACTTC | CASNRGGNIQYF
- | TRBJ1-4 | TRBV2 | - | TGTGCCAGCTTATCGGGGAGAACTAATGAAAAACTGTTTTTT | CASLSGRTNEKLFF
- | TRBJ2-5 | TRBV10-3 | - | TGTGCCATCAGTGAGACCGGGGGGCTTCAGTACTTC | CAISETGGLQYF
- | TRBJ2-7 | TRBV4-2 | TRBD1 | TGTGCCAGCAGCCAAGTACAGGGGACATACTACGAGCAGTACTTC | CASSQVQGTYYEQYF
- | TRBJ1-1 | TRBV7-8 | - | TGTGCCAGCAGCTTAGAAGCGGAGGGGAACACTGAAGCTTTCTTT | CASSLEAEGNTEAFF
- | TRBJ2-7 | TRBV2 | - | TGTGCCAGCGGGGGATTTTCCTACGAGCAGTACTTC | CASGGFSYEQYF
- | TRBJ2-7 | TRBV27 | - | TGTGCCAGCAGTTTAACTGGGGTCGAGCAGTACTTC | CASSLTGVEQYF
- | TRBJ2-7 | TRBV19 | TRBD2 | TGTGCCAGTAGTAAACTAGCGGGAGGCTACGAGCAGTACTTC | CASSKLAGGYEQYF
- | TRBJ1-5 | TRBV19 | - | TGTGCCAGTAGTGGTGACATAAATCAGCCCCAGCATTTT | CASSGDINQPQHF